The rows below give T cell receptor beta chains drawn from one sample of a study of cytomegalovirus exposure and HLA in healthy donors. Data came from immunoSEQ multiplex PCR; TCRdb stores just in-frame clones and leaves some out. Among some 120,000 clones listed, 70% to 80% were seen once. Sequenced sample: PBMCs. The receptors here all came from a woman in her late teens or twenties in good health and CMV-seronegative. CDR3s include the opening cysteine and the closing phenylalanine or tryptophan. Each record gives: V gene, D gene, J gene, clone size, CDR3 DNA, CDR3 protein. D genes are given only for firm matches. The size field is filled for only some rows; it gives once, few, many or a size class.

TRBV2	TRBD1	TRBJ1-2	.	TGTGCCAGTCCGGACAGGGATCGCGTAAACTATGGCTACACCTTC	CASPDRDRVNYGYTF
TRBV4-1	.	TRBJ1-1	.	TGCGCCAGCAGCCAAGAAGGCAGGCGGAACACTGAAGCTTTCTTT	CASSQEGRRNTEAFF
TRBV29-1	.	TRBJ1-1	.	TGCAGCGGTCAACTTGACAGGAGCGCTTTCTTT	CSGQLDRSAFF
TRBV28	TRBD2	TRBJ2-1	.	TGTGCCAGCAGAGCGGGGGCCCCATCCTACAATGAGCAGTTCTTC	CASRAGAPSYNEQFF
TRBV5-4	TRBD2	TRBJ2-1	once	TGTGCCAGCAGCCCCTCGGCCCTAGCGGGCCCCTACAATGAGCAGTTCTTC	CASSPSALAGPYNEQFF
TRBV4-1	TRBD2	TRBJ2-3	.	TGCGCCAGCAGCCCGTTAGCGGGCGAAGCAGATACGCAGTATTTT	CASSPLAGEADTQYF
TRBV2	.	TRBJ1-1	.	TGTGCCAGCAGTGACTCTTCGAACACTGAAGCTTTCTTT	CASSDSSNTEAFF
TRBV30	.	TRBJ1-1	.	TGTGCCTGGTCCTCGGGGGGGTGGATGAACACTGAAGCTTTCTTT	CAWSSGGWMNTEAFF
TRBV13	.	TRBJ1-5	.	TGTGCCAGCAGCCATCGAAGCAGGGGTGGCAATCAGCCCCAGCATTTT	CASSHRSRGGNQPQHF
TRBV2	.	TRBJ2-7	.	TGTGCCAGCAGCCTATTCTACGAGCAGTACTTC	CASSLFYEQYF
TRBV11-2	TRBD1	TRBJ1-1	.	TGTGCCAGCAGCTTCGGTCCAGGACAGGGGTTCCCTGAAGCTTTCTTT	CASSFGPGQGFPEAFF
TRBV28	TRBD1	TRBJ1-2	.	TGTGCCAGCAGTGACAGGGGGCGAATCACCTTC	CASSDRGRITF
TRBV2	TRBD2	TRBJ2-3	.	TGTGCCAGCGTTGAAAGACTAGCGGGGAGTCCAGATACGCAGTATTTT	CASVERLAGSPDTQYF
TRBV30	.	TRBJ1-1	.	TGTGCCTGGAGGGGCAGGGGAGCGAACACTGAAGCTTTCTTT	CAWRGRGANTEAFF
TRBV7-2	.	TRBJ2-4	.	TGTGCCAGCAGCTTCAATTGCTGTTCCAAGACAGGCATTCAGTACTTC	CASSFNCCSKTGIQYF
TRBV13	.	TRBJ2-3	.	TGTGCCAGCAGCCCGCCACAGGGAAAAGATGGTGCAGATACGCAGTATTTT	CASSPPQGKDGADTQYF
TRBV2	TRBD1	TRBJ2-3	.	TGTGCCAGCAGTGAGGGACAGGGGGCCACAGATACGCAGTATTTT	CASSEGQGATDTQYF
TRBV2	.	TRBJ1-1	.	TGTGCCAGCAGTGACAACATGAACACTGAAGCTTTCTTT	CASSDNMNTEAFF
TRBV28	TRBD2	TRBJ2-7	.	TGTGCCAGCAGACTCATCGGGGGGGCCAACGAGCAGTACTTC	CASRLIGGANEQYF
TRBV25-1	.	TRBJ2-2	.	TGTGCCGTCAGGGGCGGAGGTCGCACCGGGGAGCTGTTTTTT	CAVRGGGRTGELFF
TRBV19	.	TRBJ1-1	.	TGTGCCAGTACCCCACAGGGATTAACTGAAGCTTTCTTT	CASTPQGLTEAFF
TRBV20-1	.	TRBJ1-2	few	TGCAGTGCTCGAAACAGGGCGGGCTACACCTTC	CSARNRAGYTF
TRBV19	TRBD1	TRBJ2-1	.	TGTGCCAGTAGTCCACAGGGGTGGGCTGAGCAGTTCTTC	CASSPQGWAEQFF
TRBV30	TRBD2	TRBJ2-1	.	TGTGCCTGGAGTGCGGGGGGGGACAATGAGCAGTTCTTC	CAWSAGGDNEQFF
TRBV6-6	TRBD1	TRBJ1-4	once	TGTGCCAGCAGTCAGGGGGCGGATGAAAAACTGTTTTTT	CASSQGADEKLFF
TRBV2	.	TRBJ2-1	.	TGTGCCAGCAGTGGCCCCGACGCATTTGGTAGCCGAGGATATGAGCAGTTCTTC	CASSGPDAFGSRGYEQFF
TRBV4-1	.	TRBJ1-5	.	TGCGCCAGCAGCCACGGACAGCCCAATCAGCCCCAGCATTTT	CASSHGQPNQPQHF
TRBV30	.	TRBJ2-7	.	TGTGCCTGGAGCGTCGGGAGAGGCGAGCAGTACTTC	CAWSVGRGEQYF
TRBV6-4	.	TRBJ1-2	.	TGTGCCAGCAGGGATACTGGGACTTTTGGCTACACCTTC	CASRDTGTFGYTF
TRBV6-4	.	TRBJ1-1	.	TGTGCCAGCAGTTACGAAAGGGGCACTGAAGCTTTCTTT	CASSYERGTEAFF
TRBV7-9	.	TRBJ1-3	.	TGTGCCAGCAGCCACGGGGGGCACAAAGACTCTGGAAACACCATATATTTT	CASSHGGHKDSGNTIYF
TRBV9	.	TRBJ1-5	.	TGTGCCAGCAGCGTAGATGAAGGGGTTAGCAATCAGCCCCAGCATTTT	CASSVDEGVSNQPQHF
TRBV18	TRBD1	TRBJ2-7	once	TGTGCCAGCTCACGTCGGACAGGGGAGCAGTACTTC	CASSRRTGEQYF
TRBV5-3	.	TRBJ1-5	.	TGTGCCAGAAGCTTAGACAGATATTACTGGGACACTGGTAGGACTCTTCGGCCCCAGCATTTT	CARSLDRYYWDTGRTLRPQHF
TRBV7-9	.	TRBJ1-1	.	TGTGCCAGCAGCTCTGCAGGCCCCGACCCTCCAGCTTTCTTT	CASSSAGPDPPAFF
TRBV6-5	.	TRBJ2-1	.	TGTGCCAGCAGTTACTCCCCAGGGATCTCCTACAATGAGCAGTTCTTC	CASSYSPGISYNEQFF
TRBV7-9	TRBD1	TRBJ1-1	.	TGTGCCAGCAGACAGGGGTGGAACACTGAAGCTTTCTTT	CASRQGWNTEAFF
TRBV28	.	TRBJ1-2	.	TGTGCCAGCAGCCCACCGGGGGAGGTTGGCTACACCTTC	CASSPPGEVGYTF
TRBV30	.	TRBJ1-4	.	TGTGCCTGGAGTGTGACAGGAATAAATGAAAAACTGTTTTTT	CAWSVTGINEKLFF
TRBV5-1	.	TRBJ2-2	.	TGCGCCAGCAGCTTGCCGGTTACCGGGGAGCTGTTTTTT	CASSLPVTGELFF
TRBV29-1	TRBD1	TRBJ1-1	.	TGCAGCGCCGCGGTTAAGGGGGCCCAACCCAACACTGAAGCTTTCTTT	CSAAVKGAQPNTEAFF
TRBV27	TRBD1	TRBJ2-5	.	TGTGCCAGCAGTTTTAGGGGACAGAGGATCCAAGAGACCCAGTACTTC	CASSFRGQRIQETQYF
TRBV15	TRBD1	TRBJ1-2	few	TGTGCCACCAGCAGGGTTAATAACAGGGGGCAACATTTTGGCTACACCTTC	CATSRVNNRGQHFGYTF
TRBV28	.	TRBJ1-4	.	TGTGCCAGCAGTTCCCCAACAGGGAGAAATGAAAAACTGTTTTTT	CASSSPTGRNEKLFF
TRBV15	TRBD1	TRBJ1-6	.	TGTGCCACCAGTCTCACAGGGGGCAAGTCCTATAATTCACCCCTCCACTTT	CATSLTGGKSYNSPLHF
TRBV9	.	TRBJ2-5	.	TGTGCCAGCAGCACCTCTCCTTTGGGGGGGGCTCAAGAGACCCAGTACTTC	CASSTSPLGGAQETQYF
TRBV10-3	.	TRBJ1-1	few	TGTGCCATCAGTGAAGAAGATGGGGGGTTGGTGAACACTGAAGCTTTCTTT	CAISEEDGGLVNTEAFF
TRBV30	.	TRBJ2-5	.	TGTGCCTGGAGTGGGAGGGGTGTCCGGGAAAGAAGAGAGACCCAGTACTTC	CAWSGRGVRERRETQYF
TRBV5-8	.	TRBJ2-2	.	TGTGCCAGCAGCTTGGGCAGCGAGAACACCGGGGAGCTGTTTTTT	CASSLGSENTGELFF
TRBV10-2	.	TRBJ1-1	.	TGCGCCGTCAGGGAGGGGGGTTTTAACACTGAAGCTTTCTTT	CAVREGGFNTEAFF
TRBV2	.	TRBJ2-6	.	TGTGCCAGCAGGGACGACAGAACTGGGGCCAACGTCCTGACTTTC	CASRDDRTGANVLTF
TRBV11-3	.	TRBJ1-1	.	TGTGCCAGCAGCTCCGGACAGCGTAAGTCAGCTTTCTTT	CASSSGQRKSAFF
TRBV28	.	TRBJ1-2	.	TGTGCCAGCAGTGAAACAGGGCGCTACACCTTC	CASSETGRYTF